This TCR beta chain was recorded in a study of blood T cell repertoires in COVID-19. Study-level information: There were acute and convalescent COVID-19 samples, and they came from the United States, Italy and Spain. PBMCs, B-cell-depleted T cells, or T cells provided the cDNA or gDNA that made up the material.

Unmatched junction bases numbered 11, after V lost 2 bases and J lost 7 bases. CDR1 and CDR2 (germline): MGHRA, YSYEKL. The CDR3 loop spans 16 amino acids. In the authors' methods: Researchers report that nucleated cell counts were estimated from reference gene primer amplification. Sequenced by immunoSEQ multiplex PCR; TCRdb stores in-frame clones only, minus some. From that table come the V and J calls and clone size; the DNA was used to work out D and trimming. The sample includes over 65,000 clones, 82% seen only once; the top ten take approximately 16%. This chain joins TRBV4-1 and TRBJ2-1; 7 bases match TRBD2. The sequence was obtained from a man older than 75 with active COVID-19. Sequenced input: peripheral blood. The CDR3: CASSQMQLAVGNEQFF. DNA for the CDR3: TGCGCCAGCAGCCAAATGCAGCTAGCGGTCGGAAATGAGCAGTTCTTC.